The rows below give T cell receptor beta chains drawn from one sample of a study of OX40 agonist ivuxolimab in advanced cancers. Measured with immunoSEQ multiplex PCR; TCRdb has only the in-frame clones, and not every one. The sample comprises 41,000 or so clones, 78% of which are singletons, and 22% rests with the top ten. Source: CD4+ or CD8+ T cells sorted from blood, taken in a trial of the OX40 agonist ivuxolimab. Receptors were obtained from an adult with an advanced solid tumor such as melanoma, head and neck, liver or kidney cancer. Each CDR3 is given with its conserved first and last residue. A D gene is named only where the DNA matches it firmly. Clone size is not always given. Where it is, it says once, few, many or a class for expanded clones.

j_gene: TRBJ2-7; v_gene: TRBV28; abundance: NA; d_gene: TRBD1; CDR3aa: CASSLTGQGAKSMPYEQYF; CDR3nt: TGTGCCAGCTCCCTAACGGGACAGGGGGCGAAATCGATGCCCTACGAGCAGTACTTC
j_gene: TRBJ2-3; v_gene: TRBV2; abundance: NA; d_gene: NA; CDR3aa: CASLTGYTDTQYF; CDR3nt: TGTGCCAGTCTGACAGGTTACACAGATACGCAGTATTTT
j_gene: TRBJ2-7; v_gene: TRBV6-1; abundance: once; d_gene: NA; CDR3aa: CASRAIPGGLYEQYF; CDR3nt: TGTGCCAGCAGGGCAATCCCCGGAGGACTGTACGAGCAGTACTTC
j_gene: TRBJ2-1; v_gene: TRBV11-3; abundance: NA; d_gene: TRBD1; CDR3aa: CASSLGRDRPYNEQFF; CDR3nt: TGTGCCAGCAGCTTAGGCCGGGACAGGCCCTACAATGAGCAGTTCTTC
j_gene: TRBJ1-2; v_gene: TRBV6-1; abundance: NA; d_gene: NA; CDR3aa: CASSEQGTEGNYGYTF; CDR3nt: TGTGCCAGCAGTGAACAGGGGACGGAGGGCAACTATGGCTACACCTTC
j_gene: TRBJ2-3; v_gene: TRBV6-6; abundance: many; d_gene: TRBD1; CDR3aa: CASSYSQGATDTQYF; CDR3nt: TGTGCCAGCAGTTACAGTCAGGGGGCCACAGATACGCAGTATTTT
j_gene: TRBJ2-7; v_gene: TRBV5-1; abundance: NA; d_gene: NA; CDR3aa: CASSLAYEQYF; CDR3nt: TGCGCCAGCAGCCTAGCCTACGAGCAGTACTTC
j_gene: TRBJ1-1; v_gene: TRBV28; abundance: NA; d_gene: NA; CDR3aa: CASSLGGRVTEAFF; CDR3nt: TGTGCCAGCAGTTTGGGGGGACGGGTCACTGAAGCTTTCTTT
j_gene: TRBJ2-5; v_gene: TRBV2; abundance: NA; d_gene: NA; CDR3aa: CASERQETQYF; CDR3nt: TGTGCCAGCGAGCGCCAAGAGACCCAGTACTTC
j_gene: TRBJ2-7; v_gene: TRBV19; abundance: NA; d_gene: NA; CDR3aa: CASSYGGSGYEQYF; CDR3nt: TGTGCCAGTAGTTACGGGGGTTCGGGGTACGAGCAGTACTTC
j_gene: TRBJ1-5; v_gene: TRBV6-5; abundance: NA; d_gene: TRBD1; CDR3aa: CASTQGAAQPQHF; CDR3nt: TGTGCCAGCACCCAGGGGGCAGCGCAGCCCCAGCATTTT
j_gene: TRBJ2-7; v_gene: TRBV19; abundance: NA; d_gene: NA; CDR3aa: CASSITAEAYEQYF; CDR3nt: TGTGCCAGTAGTATAACAGCGGAAGCCTACGAGCAGTACTTC